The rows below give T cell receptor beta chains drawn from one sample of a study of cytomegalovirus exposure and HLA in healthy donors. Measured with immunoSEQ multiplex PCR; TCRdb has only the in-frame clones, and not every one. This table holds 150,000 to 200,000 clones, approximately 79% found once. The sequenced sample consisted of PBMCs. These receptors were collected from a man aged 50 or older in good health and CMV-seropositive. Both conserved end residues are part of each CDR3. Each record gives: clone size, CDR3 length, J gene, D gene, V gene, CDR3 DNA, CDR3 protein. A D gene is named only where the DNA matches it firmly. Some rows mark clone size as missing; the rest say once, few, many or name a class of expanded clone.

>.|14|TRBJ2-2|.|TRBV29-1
TGCAGCGCCGTTTGGGGCCTAGTCACCGGGGAGCTGTTTTTT
CSAVWGLVTGELFF
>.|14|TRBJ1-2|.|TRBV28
TGTGCCAGCAGTTTGAAGGGGCGCAGGGGTGGCTACACCTTC
CASSLKGRRGGYTF
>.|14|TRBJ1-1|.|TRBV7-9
TGTGCCAGCAGCTTAGATAATACAGAAACTGAAGCTTTCTTT
CASSLDNTETEAFF
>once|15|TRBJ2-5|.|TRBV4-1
TGCGCCAGCAGCCAAGCCCCGGTGGTTCAAGAGACCCAGTACTTC
CASSQAPVVQETQYF
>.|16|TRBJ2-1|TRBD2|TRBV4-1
TGCGCCAGCAGGGGCCAAGCGGGGGTATCCTACAATGAGCAGTTCTTC
CASRGQAGVSYNEQFF
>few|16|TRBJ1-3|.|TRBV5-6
TGTGCCAGCAGAGAGCGGGGGACATACTCTGGAAACACCATATATTTT
CASRERGTYSGNTIYF
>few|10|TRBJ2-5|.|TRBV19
TGTGCCTCAGGGGGGGAGACCCAGTACTTC
CASGGETQYF
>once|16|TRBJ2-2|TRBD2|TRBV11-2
TGTGCCAGTAGAAAAGCGGGGGGGCCCGACACCGGGGAGCTGTTTTTT
CASRKAGGPDTGELFF
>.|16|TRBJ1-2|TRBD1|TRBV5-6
TGTGCCAGCAGCTTGGGCTCAGGACAGGGGAATTTTGGCTACACCTTC
CASSLGSGQGNFGYTF
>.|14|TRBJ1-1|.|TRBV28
TGTGCCAGCAGTTTCCCGCCGGGGAACACTGAAGCTTTCTTT
CASSFPPGNTEAFF
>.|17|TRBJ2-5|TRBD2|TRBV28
TGTGCCAGCAGTTCCCTGGTCGGAAGCGGGGGGCAAGAGACCCAGTACTTC
CASSSLVGSGGQETQYF
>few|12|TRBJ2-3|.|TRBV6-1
TGTGCCAGCAGTGACGGCACAGATACGCAGTATTTT
CASSDGTDTQYF
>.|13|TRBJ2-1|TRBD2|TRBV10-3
TGTGCCATCGGGACTAGCGGCGGTGGTGAGCAGTTCTTC
CAIGTSGGGEQFF
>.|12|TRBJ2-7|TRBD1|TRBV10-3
TGTGCCATCAGTTCGGACAGGAATGAGCAGTACTTC
CAISSDRNEQYF
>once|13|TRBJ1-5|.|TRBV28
TGTGCCAGCAGACTACAGGGCTACCAGCCCCAGCATTTT
CASRLQGYQPQHF
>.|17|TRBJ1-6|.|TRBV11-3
TGTGCCAGCAGCCGCGACCATGGGAGCTCCTATAATTCACCCCTCCACTTT
CASSRDHGSSYNSPLHF
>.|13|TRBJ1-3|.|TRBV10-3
TGTGCCGTGCAGGGATTCTCTGGAAACACCATATATTTT
CAVQGFSGNTIYF
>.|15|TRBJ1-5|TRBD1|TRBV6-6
TGTGCCAGCAGCGACAGGGGTACCCTCAATCAGCCCCAGCATTTT
CASSDRGTLNQPQHF
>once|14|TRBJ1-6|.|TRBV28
TGTGCCAGCATAACCGTTACAGGGAGCTCACCCCTCCACTTT
CASITVTGSSPLHF
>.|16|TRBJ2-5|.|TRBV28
TGTGCCACAACCTCCCCCGGGGGGCCCGAACAAGAGACCCAGTACTTC
CATTSPGGPEQETQYF
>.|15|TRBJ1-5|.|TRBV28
TGTGCCAGCAGTCCGCGGGGGGGCGACAATCAGCCCCAGCATTTT
CASSPRGGDNQPQHF
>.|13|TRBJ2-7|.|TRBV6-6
TGTGCCGCCCAGGGGGGCTCCTCCTACGAGCAGTACTTC
CAAQGGSSYEQYF
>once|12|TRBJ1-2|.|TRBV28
TGTGCCAGCAGCCCTGGCTTAAAAGGCTACACCTTC
CASSPGLKGYTF
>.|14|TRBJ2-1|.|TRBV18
TGTGCCAGCTCACCATGGGAGAGGTACAATGAGCAGTTCTTC
CASSPWERYNEQFF
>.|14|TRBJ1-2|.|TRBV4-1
TGCGCCAGCAGCCTACCAACAGGGTCCCTTGGCTACACCTTC
CASSLPTGSLGYTF
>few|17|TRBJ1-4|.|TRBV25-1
TGTGCCAGCAGTGATATACAGCTGGGACACCTTAATGAAAAACTGTTTTTT
CASSDIQLGHLNEKLFF
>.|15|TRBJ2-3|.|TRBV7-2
TGTGCCAGCAGCCCGGGCCAGGGGAAAGGAGATACGCAGTATTTT
CASSPGQGKGDTQYF
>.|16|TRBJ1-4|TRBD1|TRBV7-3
TGTTCCAGCAGCCCTAAAACGGGACAGTGGAATGAAAAACTGTTTTTT
CSSSPKTGQWNEKLFF
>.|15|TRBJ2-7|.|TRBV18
TGTGCCAGCTCACCACCTGGGACTCTCCTCCACGAGCAGTACTTC
CASSPPGTLLHEQYF
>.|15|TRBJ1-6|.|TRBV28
TGTGCCAGCAGTTTAAGAACAGGGAATAATTCACCCCTCCACTTT
CASSLRTGNNSPLHF
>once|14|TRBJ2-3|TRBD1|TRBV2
TGTGCCAGCAGTGACGGGACAGCCACAGATACGCAGTATTTT
CASSDGTATDTQYF
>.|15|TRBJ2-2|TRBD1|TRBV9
TGTGCCAGCAGCGCTTGGGACAGGGCGGCCGGGGAGCTGTTTTTT
CASSAWDRAAGELFF
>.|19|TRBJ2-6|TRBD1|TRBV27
TGTGCCAGCAGTTTATGGGGACAGGGGGCCTACTCTGGGGCCAACGTCCTGACTTTC
CASSLWGQGAYSGANVLTF
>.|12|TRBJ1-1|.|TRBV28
TGTGCCAGCAAGGACTTGAACACTGAAGCTTTCTTT
CASKDLNTEAFF
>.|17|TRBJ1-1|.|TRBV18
TGTGCCAGCTCACGTGACCAACAGGGAAAGGTGAACACTGAAGCTTTCTTT
CASSRDQQGKVNTEAFF
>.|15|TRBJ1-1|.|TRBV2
TGTGCCAGCATAGGTACAGGGCGCATGAACACTGAAGCTTTCTTT
CASIGTGRMNTEAFF
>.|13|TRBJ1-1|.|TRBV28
TGTGCCAGCAGCCTCGGACACTCCACTGAAGCTTTCTTT
CASSLGHSTEAFF
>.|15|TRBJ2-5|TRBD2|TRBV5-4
TGTGCCAGCAGTCCCGGACTAGTAGCTCAAGAGACCCAGTACTTC
CASSPGLVAQETQYF
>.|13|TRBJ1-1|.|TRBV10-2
TGCGCCAGCTGTGGATATCCGGGTACTGAAGCTTTCTTT
CASCGYPGTEAFF
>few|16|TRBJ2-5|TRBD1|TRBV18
TGTGCCAGCTCACCACCGTTACAGGGGGCCCGTGAGACCCAGTACTTC
CASSPPLQGARETQYF
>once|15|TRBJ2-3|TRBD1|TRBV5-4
TGTGCCAGCAGCCTTCTTTGGACAGGGTCAGATACGCAGTATTTT
CASSLLWTGSDTQYF
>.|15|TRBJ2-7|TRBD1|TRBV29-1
TGCAGCGTTGTCCCCCGGGACAGGGGTCCCTACGAGCAGTACTTC
CSVVPRDRGPYEQYF
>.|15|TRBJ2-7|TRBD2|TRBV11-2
TGTGCCAGCAGCTTAGGGAGCGGGGGGGGATACGAGCAGTACTTC
CASSLGSGGGYEQYF
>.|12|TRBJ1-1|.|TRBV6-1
TGTGCCAGCAGTGAAACCAGGGGTGAAGCTTTCTTT
CASSETRGEAFF
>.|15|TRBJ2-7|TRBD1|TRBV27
TGTGCCAGCAGTTTCCAGGGGGCTCAAGACTACGAGCAGTACTTC
CASSFQGAQDYEQYF
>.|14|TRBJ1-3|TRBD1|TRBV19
TGTGCCACCGGGGACAGAAACTCTGGAAACACCATATATTTT
CATGDRNSGNTIYF
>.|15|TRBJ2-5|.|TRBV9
TGTGCCAGCAGCGTAGAGGTGGGGGGTATGGAGACCCAGTACTTC
CASSVEVGGMETQYF
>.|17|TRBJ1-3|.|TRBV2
TGTGCCAGCAGACCCTGGGGAGCGGGGGGTACTGGAAACACCATATATTTT
CASRPWGAGGTGNTIYF
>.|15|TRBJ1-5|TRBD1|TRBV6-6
TGTGCCAGCAGCGATACGGGACAGCCCAATCAGCCCCAGCATTTT
CASSDTGQPNQPQHF
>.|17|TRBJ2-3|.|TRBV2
TGTGCCAGCAGTGGATGGCGGACGGGGGGCTTGCCAGATACGCAGTATTTT
CASSGWRTGGLPDTQYF
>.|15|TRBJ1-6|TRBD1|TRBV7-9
TGTGCCAGCAGCGGAACGACAGGGAGCAATTCACCCCTCCACTTT
CASSGTTGSNSPLHF
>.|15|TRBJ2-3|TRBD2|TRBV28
TGTGCCAGCAGTTTAAGCGGGGGCGGAGTAGATACGCAGTATTTT
CASSLSGGGVDTQYF